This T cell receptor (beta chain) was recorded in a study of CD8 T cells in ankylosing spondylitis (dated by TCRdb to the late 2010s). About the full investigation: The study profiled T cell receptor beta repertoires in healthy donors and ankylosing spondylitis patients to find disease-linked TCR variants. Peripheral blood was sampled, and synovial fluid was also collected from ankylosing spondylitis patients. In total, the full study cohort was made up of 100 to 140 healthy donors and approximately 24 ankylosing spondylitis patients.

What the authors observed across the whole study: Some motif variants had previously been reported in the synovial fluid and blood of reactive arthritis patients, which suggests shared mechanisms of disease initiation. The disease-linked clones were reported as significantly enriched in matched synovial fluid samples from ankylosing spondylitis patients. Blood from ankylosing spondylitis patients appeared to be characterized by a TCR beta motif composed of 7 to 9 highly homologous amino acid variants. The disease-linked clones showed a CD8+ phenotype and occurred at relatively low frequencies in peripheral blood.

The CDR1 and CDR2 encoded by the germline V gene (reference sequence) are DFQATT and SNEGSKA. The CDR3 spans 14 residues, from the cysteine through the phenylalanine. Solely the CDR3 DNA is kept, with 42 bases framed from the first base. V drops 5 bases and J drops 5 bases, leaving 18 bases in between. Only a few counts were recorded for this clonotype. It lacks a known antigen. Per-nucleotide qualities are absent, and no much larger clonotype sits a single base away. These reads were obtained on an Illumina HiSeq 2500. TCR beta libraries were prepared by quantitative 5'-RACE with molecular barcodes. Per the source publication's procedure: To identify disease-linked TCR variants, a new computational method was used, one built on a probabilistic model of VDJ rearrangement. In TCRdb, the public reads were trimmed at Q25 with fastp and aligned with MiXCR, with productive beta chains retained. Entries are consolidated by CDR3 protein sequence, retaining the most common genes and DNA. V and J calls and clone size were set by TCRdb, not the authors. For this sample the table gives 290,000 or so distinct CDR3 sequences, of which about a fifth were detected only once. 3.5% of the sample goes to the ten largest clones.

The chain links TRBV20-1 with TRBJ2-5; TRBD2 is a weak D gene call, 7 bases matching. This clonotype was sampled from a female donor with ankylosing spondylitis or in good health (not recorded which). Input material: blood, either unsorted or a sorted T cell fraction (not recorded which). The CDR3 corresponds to CSAGRGGAAETQYF. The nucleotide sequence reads TGCAGTGCTGGGAGGGGGGGGGCTGCGGAGACCCAGTACTTC.